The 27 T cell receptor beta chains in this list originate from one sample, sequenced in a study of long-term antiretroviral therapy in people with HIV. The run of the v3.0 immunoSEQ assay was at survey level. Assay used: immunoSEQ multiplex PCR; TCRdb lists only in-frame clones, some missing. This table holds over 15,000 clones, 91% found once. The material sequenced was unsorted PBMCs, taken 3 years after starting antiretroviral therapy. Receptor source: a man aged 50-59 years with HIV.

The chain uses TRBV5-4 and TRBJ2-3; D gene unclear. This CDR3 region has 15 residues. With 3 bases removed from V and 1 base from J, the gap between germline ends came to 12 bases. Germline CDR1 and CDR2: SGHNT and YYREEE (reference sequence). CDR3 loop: CASSSAESRTDTQYF. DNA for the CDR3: TGTGCCAGCAGCTCCGCTGAATCGCGCACAGATACGCAGTATTTT.

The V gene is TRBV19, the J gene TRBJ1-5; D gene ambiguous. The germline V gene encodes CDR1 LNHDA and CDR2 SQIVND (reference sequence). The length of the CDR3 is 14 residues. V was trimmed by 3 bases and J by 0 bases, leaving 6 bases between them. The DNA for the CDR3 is TGTGCCAGTAGTATGATCAGTAGCAATCAGCCCCAGCATTTT. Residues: CASSMISSNQPQHF.

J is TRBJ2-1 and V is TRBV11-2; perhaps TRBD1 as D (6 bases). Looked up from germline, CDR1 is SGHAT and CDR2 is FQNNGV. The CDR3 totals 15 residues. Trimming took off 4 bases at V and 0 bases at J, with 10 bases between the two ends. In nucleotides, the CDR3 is TGTGCCAGCAGCTGGGGGCGAAGCTCCTACAATGAGCAGTTCTTC. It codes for CASSWGRSSYNEQFF.

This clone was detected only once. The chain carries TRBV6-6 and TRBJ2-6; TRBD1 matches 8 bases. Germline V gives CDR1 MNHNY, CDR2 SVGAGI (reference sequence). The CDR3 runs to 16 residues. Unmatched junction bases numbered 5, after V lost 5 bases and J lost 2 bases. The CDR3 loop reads CASSVQGGTGANVLTF. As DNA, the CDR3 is TGTGCCAGCAGTGTACAGGGGGGCACTGGGGCCAACGTCCTGACTTTC.

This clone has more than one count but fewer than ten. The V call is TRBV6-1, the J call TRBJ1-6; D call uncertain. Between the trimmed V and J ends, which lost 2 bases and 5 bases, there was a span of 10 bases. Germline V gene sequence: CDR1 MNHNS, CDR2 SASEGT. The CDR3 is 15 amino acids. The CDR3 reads CASSESNGDNSPLHF. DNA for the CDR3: TGTGCCAGCAGTGAAAGCAACGGTGATAATTCACCCCTCCACTTT.

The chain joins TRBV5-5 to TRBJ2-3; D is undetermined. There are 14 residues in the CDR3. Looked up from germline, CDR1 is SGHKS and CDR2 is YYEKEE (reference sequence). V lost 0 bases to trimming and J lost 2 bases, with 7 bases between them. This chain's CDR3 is CASSLVVTTDTQYF. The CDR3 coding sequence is TGTGCCAGCAGCTTGGTGGTAACCACAGATACGCAGTATTTT.

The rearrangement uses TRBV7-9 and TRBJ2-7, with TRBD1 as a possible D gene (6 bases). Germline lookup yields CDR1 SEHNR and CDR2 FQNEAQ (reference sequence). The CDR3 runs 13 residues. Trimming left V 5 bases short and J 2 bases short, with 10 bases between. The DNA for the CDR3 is TGTGCCAGCAGCGAGGACAGAGCCTACGAGCAGTACTTC. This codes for CASSEDRAYEQYF.

The CDR3: CASSLGLAGARDEQFF. The CDR3, as DNA: TGTGCCAGCAGCCTAGGACTAGCGGGGGCTCGAGATGAGCAGTTCTTC. The chain recombines TRBV7-6 with TRBJ2-1; TRBD2 agrees at 13 bases. The CDR3 extends over 16 amino acids. Germline lookup yields CDR1 SGHVS and CDR2 FNYEAQ. The trim removed 5 bases at V and 8 bases at J, leaving 9 bases unmatched.

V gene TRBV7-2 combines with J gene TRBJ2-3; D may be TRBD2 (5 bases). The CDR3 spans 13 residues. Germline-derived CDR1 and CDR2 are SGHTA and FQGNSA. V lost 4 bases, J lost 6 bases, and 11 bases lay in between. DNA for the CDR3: TGTGCCAGCAGCTCCAGCCGCGGGGATACGCAGTATTTT. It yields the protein CASSSSRGDTQYF.

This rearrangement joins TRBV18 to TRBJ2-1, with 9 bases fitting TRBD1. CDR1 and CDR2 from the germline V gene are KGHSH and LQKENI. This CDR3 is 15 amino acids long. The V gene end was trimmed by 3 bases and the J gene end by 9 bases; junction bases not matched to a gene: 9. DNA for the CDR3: TGTGCCAGCTCACCCAACATTGCGACAGGGGGTGAGCAGTTCTTC. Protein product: CASSPNIATGGEQFF. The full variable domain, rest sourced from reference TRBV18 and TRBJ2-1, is NAGVMQNPRHLVRRRGQEARLRCSPMKGHSHVYWYRQLPEEGLKFMVYLQKENIIDESGMPKERFSAEFPKEGPSILRIQQVVRGDSAAYFCASSPNIATGGEQFFGPGTRLTVL.

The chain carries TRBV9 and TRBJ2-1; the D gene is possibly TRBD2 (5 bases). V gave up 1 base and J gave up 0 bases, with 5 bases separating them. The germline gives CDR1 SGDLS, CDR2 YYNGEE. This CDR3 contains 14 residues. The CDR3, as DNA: TGTGCCAGCAGCGTAACTAGCTCCTACAATGAGCAGTTCTTC. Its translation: CASSVTSSYNEQFF.

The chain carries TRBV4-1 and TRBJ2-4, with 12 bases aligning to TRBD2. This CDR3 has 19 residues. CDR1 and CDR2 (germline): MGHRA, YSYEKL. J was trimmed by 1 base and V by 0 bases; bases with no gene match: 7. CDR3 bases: TGCGCCAGCAGCCAAGATGTGGCTAGCGGGGGGGCCGCCAAAAACATTCAGTACTTC. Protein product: CASSQDVASGGAAKNIQYF.

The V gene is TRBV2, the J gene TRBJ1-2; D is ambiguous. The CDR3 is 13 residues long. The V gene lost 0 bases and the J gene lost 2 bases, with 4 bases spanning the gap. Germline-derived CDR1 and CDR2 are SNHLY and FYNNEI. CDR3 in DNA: TGTGCCAGCAGTGAAGCTTCCAACTATGGCTACACCTTC. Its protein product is CASSEASNYGYTF.

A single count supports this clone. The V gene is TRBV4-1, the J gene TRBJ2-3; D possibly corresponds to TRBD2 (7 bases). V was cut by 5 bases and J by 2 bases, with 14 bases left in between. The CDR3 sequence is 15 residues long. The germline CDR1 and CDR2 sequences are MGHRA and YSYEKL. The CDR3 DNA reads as TGCGCCAGCAGCTCCCCAGGGGACTACACAGATACGCAGTATTTT. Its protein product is CASSSPGDYTDTQYF.

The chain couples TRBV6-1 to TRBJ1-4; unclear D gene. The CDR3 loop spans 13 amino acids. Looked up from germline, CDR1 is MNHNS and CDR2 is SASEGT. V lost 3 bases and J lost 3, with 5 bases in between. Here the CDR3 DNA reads TGTGCCAGCAGTGAGTCGCCTAATGAAAAACTGTTTTTT. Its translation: CASSESPNEKLFF.

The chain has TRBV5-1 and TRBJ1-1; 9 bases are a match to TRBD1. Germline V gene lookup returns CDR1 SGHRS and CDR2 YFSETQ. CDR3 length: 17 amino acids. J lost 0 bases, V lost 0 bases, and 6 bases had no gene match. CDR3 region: CASSLVGQGLMNTEAFF. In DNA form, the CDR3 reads TGCGCCAGCAGCTTGGTGGGACAGGGCCTCATGAACACTGAAGCTTTCTTT.

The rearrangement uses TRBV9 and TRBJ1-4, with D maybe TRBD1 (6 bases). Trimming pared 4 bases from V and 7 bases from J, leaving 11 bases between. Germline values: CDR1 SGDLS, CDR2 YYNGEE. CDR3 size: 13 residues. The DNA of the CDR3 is TGTGCCAGCAGCTCCTGGGGGGCTGAAAAACTGTTTTTT. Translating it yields CASSSWGAEKLFF.

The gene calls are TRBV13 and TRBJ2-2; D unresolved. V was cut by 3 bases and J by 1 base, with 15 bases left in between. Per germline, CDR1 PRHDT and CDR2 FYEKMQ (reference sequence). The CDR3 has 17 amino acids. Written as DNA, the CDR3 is TGTGCCAGCAGCTTCCGGACCCCAAACCTGAACACCGGGGAGCTGTTTTTT. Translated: CASSFRTPNLNTGELFF.

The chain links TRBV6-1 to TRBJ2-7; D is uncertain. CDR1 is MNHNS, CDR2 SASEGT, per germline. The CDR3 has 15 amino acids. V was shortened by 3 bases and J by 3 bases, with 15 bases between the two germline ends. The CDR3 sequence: CASSDSRLGNYEQYF. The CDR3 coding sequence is TGTGCCAGCAGTGATTCGAGGCTGGGGAACTACGAGCAGTACTTC.

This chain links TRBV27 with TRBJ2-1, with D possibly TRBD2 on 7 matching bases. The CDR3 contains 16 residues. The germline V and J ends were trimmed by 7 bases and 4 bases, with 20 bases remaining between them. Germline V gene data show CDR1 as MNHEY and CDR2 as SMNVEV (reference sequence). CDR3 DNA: TGTGCCAGCAAATTCGGTGGGGGGGCCCTTTACAATGAGCAGTTCTTC. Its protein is CASKFGGGALYNEQFF.

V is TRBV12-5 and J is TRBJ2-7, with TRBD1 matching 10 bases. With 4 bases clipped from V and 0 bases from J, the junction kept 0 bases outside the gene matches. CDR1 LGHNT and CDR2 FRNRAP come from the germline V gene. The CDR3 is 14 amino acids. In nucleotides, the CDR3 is TGTGCTAGTGGTTGGGACAGGGGCTCCTACGAGCAGTACTTC. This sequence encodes CASGWDRGSYEQYF.

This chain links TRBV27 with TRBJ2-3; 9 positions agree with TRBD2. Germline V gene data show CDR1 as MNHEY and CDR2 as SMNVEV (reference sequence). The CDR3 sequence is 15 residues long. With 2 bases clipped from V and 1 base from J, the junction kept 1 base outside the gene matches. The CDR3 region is CASSLGGGGTDTQYF. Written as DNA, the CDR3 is TGTGCCAGCAGTTTAGGCGGGGGGGGCACAGATACGCAGTATTTT.

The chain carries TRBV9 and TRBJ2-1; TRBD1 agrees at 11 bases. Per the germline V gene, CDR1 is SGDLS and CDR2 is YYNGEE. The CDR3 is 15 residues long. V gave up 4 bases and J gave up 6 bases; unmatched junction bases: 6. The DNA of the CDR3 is TGTGCCAGCAGCCCCCCCGGGACAGGGGGCAATGAGCAGTTCTTC. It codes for CASSPPGTGGNEQFF.

Written as DNA, the CDR3 is TGTGCCAGCAGCTTCCACGGATCGAACACTGAAGCTTTCTTT. This codes for CASSFHGSNTEAFF. The chain couples TRBV5-5 to TRBJ1-1; D not certain. This CDR3 contains 14 residues. Germline CDR1 SGHKS, CDR2 YYEKEE (reference sequence). The V end lost 2 bases, the J end lost 1 base, and 9 bases lay between the germline ends.

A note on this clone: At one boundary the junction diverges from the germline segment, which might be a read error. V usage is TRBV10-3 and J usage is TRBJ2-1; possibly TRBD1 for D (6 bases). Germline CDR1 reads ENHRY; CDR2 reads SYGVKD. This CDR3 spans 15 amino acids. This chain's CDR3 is CAISDRGRGYNEQFF. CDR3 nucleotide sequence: TGTGCCATCAGTGACAGGGGTCGAGGCTACAATGAGCAATTCTTC.

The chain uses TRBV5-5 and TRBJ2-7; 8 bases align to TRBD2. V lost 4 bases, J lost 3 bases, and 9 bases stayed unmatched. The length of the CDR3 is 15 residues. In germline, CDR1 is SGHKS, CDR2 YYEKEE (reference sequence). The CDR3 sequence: CASSPGRAGGYEQYF. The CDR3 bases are TGTGCCAGCAGCCCGGGGCGGGCGGGAGGCTACGAGCAGTACTTC. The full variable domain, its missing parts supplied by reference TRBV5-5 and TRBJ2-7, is DAGVTQSPTHLIKTRGQQVTLRCSPISGHKSVSWYQQVLGQGPQFIFQYYEKEERGRGNFPDRFSARQFPNYSSELNVNALLLGDSALYLCASSPGRAGGYEQYFGPGTRLTVT.

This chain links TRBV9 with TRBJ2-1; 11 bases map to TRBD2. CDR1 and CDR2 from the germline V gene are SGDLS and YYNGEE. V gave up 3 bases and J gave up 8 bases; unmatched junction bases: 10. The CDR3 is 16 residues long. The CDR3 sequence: CASSASPGLAVDEQFF. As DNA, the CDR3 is TGTGCCAGCAGCGCCTCCCCGGGACTAGCGGTCGATGAGCAGTTCTTC. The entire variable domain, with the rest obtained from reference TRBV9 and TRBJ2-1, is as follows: DSGVTQTPKHLITATGQRVTLRCSPRSGDLSVYWYQQSLDQGLQFLIQYYNGEERAKGNILERFSAQQFPDLHSELNLSSLELGDSALYFCASSASPGLAVDEQFFGPGTRLTVL.